Shown below are 30 T cell receptor beta chains from a single sample sequenced in a study of beta chain features in type 1 diabetes. Study-wide results and caveats: TCRB CDR3s from Type 1 diabetes patients were moderately but significantly shorter in all four CD4+ subsets.

These receptors have no known antigen. The sequenced template was cDNA made from the entire isolated RNA. The assay was immunoSEQ multiplex PCR, and TCRdb's table has in-frame clones only and misses some. The sample lists under 150,000 clones, approximately 15% seen once, with 2.6% in the top ten. Sample: central memory CD4+ T cells from blood. The receptors come from a man aged 18 to 35 with type 1 diabetes.

This clone was seen more than once but under ten times. This chain joins TRBV9 and TRBJ1-6, with 8 bases aligning to TRBD1. In germline, CDR1 is SGDLS, CDR2 YYNGEE. There are 12 residues in the CDR3. J gave up 7 bases and V 10 bases, and 4 bases lay outside the gene matches. CDR3 DNA sequence: TGTGCCTCGGGACAGGTGAATTCACCCCTCCACTTT. Amino acids: CASGQVNSPLHF. The whole variable domain, remainder taken from reference TRBV9 and TRBJ1-6, is DSGVTQTPKHLITATGQRVTLRCSPRSGDLSVYWYQQSLDQGLQFLIQYYNGEERAKGNILERFSAQQFPDLHSELNLSSLELGDSALYFCASGQVNSPLHFGNGTRLTVT.

The V gene is TRBV9, the J gene TRBJ2-5, with 11 bases fitting TRBD2. The DNA end is a closer match to TRBJ2-7, so the J assignment may be wrong. The CDR3 has 15 residues. Germline values: CDR1 SGDLS, CDR2 YYNGEE. The CDR3 here is CASSVTLAGDYEQYF. The DNA for the CDR3 is TGTGCCAGCAGCGTGACACTAGCGGGAGACTACGAGCAGTACTTC.

Only a few counts were recorded for this clone. This CDR3 is CASSLGQGYTEAFF. The CDR3 region has the DNA TGCGCCAGCAGCTTGGGACAGGGGTACACTGAAGCTTTCTTT. This chain links TRBV5-1 with TRBJ1-1; TRBD1 aligns across 8 bases. The J segment lost 3 bases and the V segment lost 0 bases, leaving 1 base of the junction unmatched. The CDR3 is made up of 14 amino acids. Germline CDR1 SGHRS, CDR2 YFSETQ.

Only a few counts were recorded for this clone. The chain employs TRBV7-3 and TRBJ2-3; D possibly uses TRBD1 or TRBD2 (5 bases each). Germline values: CDR1 SGHTA, CDR2 FQGTGA. The CDR3 consists of 15 residues. The V end was cut by 4 bases, the J end by 2 bases, with 13 bases between. The DNA for the CDR3 is TGTGCCAGCAGCTCGGGGCCGGGGAACACAGATACGCAGTATTTT. This sequence encodes CASSSGPGNTDTQYF.

The V call is TRBV5-1, the J call TRBJ1-2; the D is unclear. CDR3 size: 11 residues. Germline V CDR1 and CDR2: SGHRS, YFSETQ. The germline V and J ends were trimmed by 2 bases and 6 bases, with 5 bases remaining between them. CDR3 nucleotides: TGCGCCAGCAGCTTTCACGATGGCTACACCTTC. It is translated as CASSFHDGYTF.

This clone was recorded at least ten times. The chain is built from TRBV28 and TRBJ2-1, with a weak D call TRBD1 (6 bases). This CDR3 has 11 residues. V was cut by 11 bases and J by 14 bases, with 19 bases left in between. Germline CDR1 MDHEN, CDR2 SYDVKM. CDR3 coding DNA: TGTGCCGCCCAGGGACGGACAGAAAAGTTCTTC. Protein sequence: CAAQGRTEKFF.

The chain recombines TRBV9 with TRBJ2-5, with D possibly TRBD2 on 5 matching bases. This CDR3 spans 15 amino acids. Germline V CDR1 and CDR2: SGDLS, YYNGEE. V was clipped by 1 base and J by 2 bases, with 12 bases between them. CDR3 region: CASSVLSGGQETQYF. In DNA, the CDR3 is TGTGCCAGCAGCGTACTCTCCGGCGGGCAAGAGACCCAGTACTTC.

This chain joins TRBV30 and TRBJ2-5; D could derive from TRBD1 or TRBD2 (5 bases each). Judging by the DNA end, TRBJ2-7 fits better; the J call may be wrong. The CDR3 consists of 15 residues. Germline V CDR1 and CDR2: GTSNPN, SVGIG (reference sequence). The CDR3 is CAWSWDRLGTYEQYF. The DNA for the CDR3 is TGTGCCTGGAGTTGGGACCGCCTCGGAACCTACGAGCAGTACTTC.

This clone was observed many times. The V gene is TRBV7-9, the J gene TRBJ1-3, with no clear D. CDR3 length: 11 amino acids. Germline V CDR1 and CDR2: SEHNR, FQNEAQ (reference sequence). The V and J ends lost 4 bases and 5 bases respectively, with 3 bases between them. CDR3 sequence: CASSSRNTIYF. CDR3 DNA: TGTGCCAGCAGCTCCAGAAACACCATATATTTT.

This clone was counted only a few times. The chain combines TRBV27 with TRBJ2-6; tentatively, D is TRBD1 or TRBD2 (5 bases each). The ends were cut back, 1 base at V and 1 base at J, with 14 bases in the middle. The CDR3 loop spans 18 amino acids. Germline CDR1 reads MNHEY; CDR2 reads SMNVEV (reference sequence). The CDR3 bases are TGTGCCAGCAGTTTATTTGGGGGTGGCACTTCTGGGGCCAACGTCCTGACTTTC. Its protein is CASSLFGGGTSGANVLTF.

Only a few counts were recorded for this clone. The gene calls are TRBV9 and TRBJ1-4; no clear D. CDR1 and CDR2 (germline): SGDLS, YYNGEE. Trimming stripped 7 bases from V and 0 bases from J, with 22 bases between. The CDR3 extends over 18 amino acids. This chain's CDR3 is CASGSDRSGSSTNEKLFF. In DNA, the CDR3 is TGTGCCAGCGGATCCGACCGGAGTGGCTCGTCAACTAATGAAAAACTGTTTTTT.

V usage is TRBV6-5 and J usage is TRBJ1-5, with D unclear. Germline values: CDR1 MNHEY, CDR2 SVGAGI. V gave up 5 bases and J gave up 4 bases, with 15 bases separating them. CDR3 length: 15 residues. CDR3 loop: CASSLTWSDNQPQHF. CDR3 nucleotides: TGTGCCAGCAGTCTTACGTGGTCCGATAATCAGCCCCAGCATTTT.

This clone was picked up a small number of times. This chain connects TRBV6-5 to TRBJ2-7; TRBD2 aligns across 14 bases. The CDR3 extends over 14 amino acids. Germline CDR1 and CDR2: MNHEY and SVGAGI. V gave up 7 bases and J gave up 3 bases; unmatched junction bases: 2. As DNA, the CDR3 is TGTGCCAGCACCGGGACTAGCGGGGGCTACGAGCAGTACTTC. Its translation: CASTGTSGGYEQYF.

This clone was found a few times. The CDR3 protein is CASSLNPGNYNEQFF. Here the CDR3 DNA reads TGTGCCAGCAGCTTAAACCCCGGGAACTACAATGAGCAGTTCTTC. The gene calls are TRBV7-3 and TRBJ2-1; perhaps TRBD2 as D (5 bases). The CDR3 is 15 residues long. Germline CDR1 SGHTA, CDR2 FQGTGA. Trimming took off 1 base at V and 3 bases at J, with 10 bases between the two ends.

The J gene is TRBJ2-5, the V gene TRBV18; weak D call: TRBD1 (5 bases). CDR3 size: 15 residues. V lost 5 bases, J lost 2 bases, and 15 bases lay in between. CDR1 is KGHSH and CDR2 is LQKENI in the germline V gene. The CDR3 sequence is CASSTSSGFQETQYF. The CDR3 nucleotides are TGTGCCAGCTCAACTTCCTCAGGGTTTCAAGAGACCCAGTACTTC. The full variable domain, completed using reference TRBV18 and TRBJ2-5, is NAGVMQNPRHLVRRRGQEARLRCSPMKGHSHVYWYRQLPEEGLKFMVYLQKENIIDESGMPKERFSAEFPKEGPSILRIQQVVRGDSAAYFCASSTSSGFQETQYFGPGTRLLVL.

This chain connects TRBV2 to TRBJ2-5, with 9 bases lining up with TRBD2. CDR1 is SNHLY, CDR2 FYNNEI, per germline. This CDR3 is 15 amino acids long. J gave up 5 bases and V 5 bases, and 9 bases lay outside the gene matches. For the CDR3, the DNA is TGTGCCAGCAGTATGGGCGGGGGGGCACTCGAGACCCAGTACTTC. Its protein product is CASSMGGGALETQYF.

The chain uses TRBV30 and TRBJ1-1; the D gene is possibly TRBD1 (6 bases). The CDR3 has 13 residues. The germline V gene has CDR1 GTSNPN and CDR2 SVGIG (reference sequence). The ends were cut back, 3 bases at V and 3 bases at J, with 11 bases in the middle. Here the CDR3 reads CAWSRGLDTEAFF. The CDR3 nucleotides are TGTGCCTGGAGCAGGGGATTGGACACTGAAGCTTTCTTT.

In this sample, this clone turned up many times. The J gene is TRBJ2-1, the V gene TRBV19; the match to TRBD1 covers 8 bases. CDR1 is LNHDA, CDR2 SQIVND, per germline (reference sequence). Losses at the gene ends were 5 bases for V and 1 base for J; bases not matched to a gene: 10. The CDR3 totals 17 residues. The CDR3 DNA reads as TGTGCCAGTAGTCTATGGGACAGGCAGACTTCCTACAATGAGCAGTTCTTC. It translates to CASSLWDRQTSYNEQFF.

The chain joins TRBV14 to TRBJ2-1; 13 bases line up with TRBD2. With 0 bases clipped from V and 10 bases from J, the junction kept 6 bases outside the gene matches. There are 16 residues in the CDR3. CDR1 and CDR2 (germline): SGHDN, FVKESK. The CDR3 nucleotides are TGTGCCAGCAGCCAAGACTCCGGGACTAGCGGGATCGAGCAGTTCTTC. Protein sequence: CASSQDSGTSGIEQFF.

The rearrangement links TRBV5-1 to TRBJ2-3; TRBD2 matches 9 bases. The V gene end was trimmed by 1 base and the J gene end by 3 bases; junction bases not matched to a gene: 6. Germline V gene data show CDR1 as SGHRS and CDR2 as YFSETQ. This CDR3 has 16 amino acids. For the CDR3, the DNA is TGCGCCAGCAGCTTGCTGGATAGCGGGAGTACAGATACGCAGTATTTT. Translating gives CASSLLDSGSTDTQYF.

This clone was seen more than once but under ten times. The rearrangement links TRBV29-1 to TRBJ2-7; weak D call: TRBD2 (6 bases). Per the germline V gene, CDR1 is SQVTM and CDR2 is ANQGSEA. CDR3 length: 16 amino acids. Trimming took 4 bases from V and 8 from J, leaving 27 bases between them. The DNA of the CDR3 is TGCAGCGTTGCAGCCCGACCAGGCGGGAAGGGGATGAAGCAGTACTTC. Its protein is CSVAARPGGKGMKQYF.

The genes are TRBV5-4 and TRBJ2-6, with TRBD2 as a possible D gene (5 bases). V lost 1 base, J lost 4 bases, and 9 bases lay in between. The CDR3 has 15 amino acids. From germline, CDR1 is SGHNT and CDR2 YYREEE (reference sequence). CDR3 nucleotide sequence: TGTGCCAGCAGCTTGCGGCTAGCCGGGGCCAACGTCCTGACTTTC. It encodes CASSLRLAGANVLTF.

This clone was counted many times. The chain couples TRBV7-3 to TRBJ2-1; D may be TRBD1 (6 bases). The CDR3 has 15 residues. Germline loops: CDR1 SGHTA, CDR2 FQGTGA. With 5 bases removed from V and 6 bases from J, the gap between germline ends came to 17 bases. CDR3 sequence: CASSISGESGNEQFF. The CDR3 nucleotides read TGTGCCAGCAGCATATCAGGGGAATCAGGCAATGAGCAGTTCTTC. The full variable domain, completed using reference TRBV7-3 and TRBJ2-1, is GAGVSQTPSNKVTEKGKYVELRCDPISGHTALYWYRQSLGQGPEFLIYFQGTGAADDSGLPNDRFFAVRPEGSVSTLKIQRTERGDSAVYLCASSISGESGNEQFFGPGTRLTVL.

This clone showed up just a few times. The chain links TRBV4-1 to TRBJ1-2; D remains ambiguous. The CDR3 totals 14 residues. Germline CDR1 is MGHRA and CDR2 is YSYEKL. V shed 1 base and J shed 3 bases, with 9 bases lying between them. DNA of the CDR3: TGCGCCAGCAGCCAAGGTGGCAGCTACTATGGCTACACCTTC. This codes for CASSQGGSYYGYTF.

Only a few counts were recorded for this clone. The chain uses TRBV4-2 and TRBJ2-1, with D possibly called TRBD1 or TRBD2 (5 bases each). The CDR3 totals 16 residues. Trimming took off 0 bases at V and 2 bases at J, with 11 bases between the two ends. The germline gives CDR1 LGHNA, CDR2 YNFKEQ. The CDR3 bases are TGTGCCAGCAGCCAAGATCTGGGGGTAACCTACAATGAGCAGTTCTTC. Protein product: CASSQDLGVTYNEQFF.

The CDR3, as DNA: TGTGCCAGCAGCTTAGATGCGAACGAGCAGTACTTC. This codes for CASSLDANEQYF. The V call is TRBV7-9, the J call TRBJ2-7; no firm D call. Germline V gene data show CDR1 as SEHNR and CDR2 as FQNEAQ (reference sequence). The V end was cut by 1 base, the J end by 5 bases, with 6 bases between. The CDR3 contains 12 residues.

This clone showed up just a few times. The chain has TRBV27 and TRBJ2-1; D gene ambiguous. The CDR3 runs 15 residues. Germline V gene sequence: CDR1 MNHEY, CDR2 SMNVEV (reference sequence). V lost 5 bases and J 6 bases, leaving 17 bases between the germline ends. In DNA form, the CDR3 reads TGTGCCAGCAGTCCGTCGTATACCTTCTCCAATGAGCAGTTCTTC. Translation gives CASSPSYTFSNEQFF.

The chain recombines TRBV5-1 with TRBJ1-2; D not resolved. Germline V CDR1 and CDR2: SGHRS, YFSETQ. With 0 bases removed from V and 6 bases from J, the gap between germline ends came to 6 bases. The CDR3 has 12 amino acids. In DNA, the CDR3 is TGCGCCAGCAGCTTGGACAGCGATGGCTACACCTTC. As protein: CASSLDSDGYTF.

V gene TRBV2 combines with J gene TRBJ2-1; D may be TRBD2 (6 bases). The V gene lost 5 bases and the J gene lost 8 bases, with 16 bases spanning the gap. CDR3 size: 14 residues. CDR1 SNHLY and CDR2 FYNNEI come from the germline V gene. The CDR3 loop reads CASSPPGLGDEQFF. The CDR3 region has the DNA TGTGCCAGCAGTCCACCGGGACTCGGGGATGAGCAGTTCTTC.

This clone was observed a handful of times. The junction and the germline gene differ at one end; a read error may be behind it. Here the CDR3 DNA reads TGTGCCATCAGTGTGGGGGCGGGAGGGCCCTTTGGCACAGATACGCAGTATTTT. Its protein product is CAISVGAGGPFGTDTQYF. J is TRBJ2-3 and V is TRBV6-1, with TRBD2 matching 9 bases. The germline V gene has CDR1 MNHNS and CDR2 SASEGT. The CDR3 is 18 amino acids.